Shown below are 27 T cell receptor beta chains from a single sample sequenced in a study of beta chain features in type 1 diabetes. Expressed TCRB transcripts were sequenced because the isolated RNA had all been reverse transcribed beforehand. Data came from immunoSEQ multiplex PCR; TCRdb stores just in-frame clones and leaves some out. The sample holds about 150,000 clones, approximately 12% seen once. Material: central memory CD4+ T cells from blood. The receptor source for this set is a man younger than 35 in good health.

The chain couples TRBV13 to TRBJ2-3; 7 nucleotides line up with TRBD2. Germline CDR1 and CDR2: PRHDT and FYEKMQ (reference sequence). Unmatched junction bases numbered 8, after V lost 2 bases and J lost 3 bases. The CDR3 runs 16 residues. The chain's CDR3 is CASSLMAGRRTDTQYF. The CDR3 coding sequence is TGTGCCAGCAGCTTAATGGCCGGGAGGAGAACAGATACGCAGTATTTT.

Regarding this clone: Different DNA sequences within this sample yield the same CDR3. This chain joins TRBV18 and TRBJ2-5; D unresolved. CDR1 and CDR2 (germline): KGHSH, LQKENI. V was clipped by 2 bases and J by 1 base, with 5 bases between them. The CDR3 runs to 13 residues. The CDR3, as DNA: TGTGCCAGCTCACCAGGCAGCCAAGAGACCCAGTACTTC. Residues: CASSPGSQETQYF.

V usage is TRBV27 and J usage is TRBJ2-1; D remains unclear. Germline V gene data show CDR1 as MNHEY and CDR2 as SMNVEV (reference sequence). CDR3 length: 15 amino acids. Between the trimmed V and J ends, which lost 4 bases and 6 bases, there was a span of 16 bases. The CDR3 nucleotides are TGTGCCAGCAGTTCCCCTAGAAAGGTCAGCAATGAGCAGTTCTTC. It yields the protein CASSSPRKVSNEQFF.

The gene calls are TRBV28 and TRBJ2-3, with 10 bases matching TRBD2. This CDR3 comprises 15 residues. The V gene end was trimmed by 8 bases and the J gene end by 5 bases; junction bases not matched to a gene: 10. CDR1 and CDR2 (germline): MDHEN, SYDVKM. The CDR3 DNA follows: TGTGCCAGCCGGAGCGGGGGGGCCGAGGGAGATACGCAGTATTTT. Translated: CASRSGGAEGDTQYF.

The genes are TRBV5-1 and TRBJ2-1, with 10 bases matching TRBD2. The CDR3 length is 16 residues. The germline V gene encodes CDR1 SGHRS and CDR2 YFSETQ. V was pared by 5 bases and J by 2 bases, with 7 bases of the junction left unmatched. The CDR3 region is CASRPSGGDPYNEQFF. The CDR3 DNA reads TGCGCCAGCAGACCCAGCGGGGGGGACCCCTACAATGAGCAGTTCTTC.

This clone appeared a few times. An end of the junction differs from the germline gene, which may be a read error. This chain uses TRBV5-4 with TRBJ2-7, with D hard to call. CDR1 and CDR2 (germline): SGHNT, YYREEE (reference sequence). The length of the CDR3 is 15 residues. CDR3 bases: TGCGCCAGCAGCCAAGCCCAAAAGGTGGGCTACGAGCAGTACTTC. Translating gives CASSQAQKVGYEQYF.

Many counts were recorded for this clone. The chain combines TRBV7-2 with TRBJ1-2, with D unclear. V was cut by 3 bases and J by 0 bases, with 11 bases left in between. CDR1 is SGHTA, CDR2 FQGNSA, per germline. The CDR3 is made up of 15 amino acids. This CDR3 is CASSFTVAPNYGYTF. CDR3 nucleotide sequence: TGTGCCAGCAGCTTTACGGTTGCGCCTAACTATGGCTACACCTTC.

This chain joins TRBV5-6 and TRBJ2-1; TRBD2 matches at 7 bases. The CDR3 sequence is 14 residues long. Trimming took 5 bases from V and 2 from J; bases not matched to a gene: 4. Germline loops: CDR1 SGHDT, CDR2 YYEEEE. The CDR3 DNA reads TGTGCCAGCAGGCGACTAGCAGCCTACAATGAGCAGTTCTTC. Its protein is CASRRLAAYNEQFF.

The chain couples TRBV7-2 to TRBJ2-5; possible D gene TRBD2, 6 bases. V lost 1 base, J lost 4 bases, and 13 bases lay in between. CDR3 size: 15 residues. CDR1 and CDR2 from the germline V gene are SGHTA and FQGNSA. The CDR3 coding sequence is TGTGCCAGCAGCTTAGACCCGACTAGTCTAGAGACCCAGTACTTC. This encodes CASSLDPTSLETQYF.

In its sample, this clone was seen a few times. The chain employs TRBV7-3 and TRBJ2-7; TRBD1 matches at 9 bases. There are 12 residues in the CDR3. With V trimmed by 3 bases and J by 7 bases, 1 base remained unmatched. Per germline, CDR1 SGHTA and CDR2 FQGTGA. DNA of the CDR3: TGTGCCAGCAGCTTGGACAGGGGAGAGCAGTACTTC. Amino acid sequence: CASSLDRGEQYF.

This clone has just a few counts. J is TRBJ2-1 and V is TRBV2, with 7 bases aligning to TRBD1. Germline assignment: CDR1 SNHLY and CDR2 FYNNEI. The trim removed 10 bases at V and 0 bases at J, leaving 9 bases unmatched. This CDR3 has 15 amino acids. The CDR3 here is CANLRGGNSYNEQFF. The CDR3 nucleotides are TGTGCCAACTTAAGAGGGGGCAACTCCTACAATGAGCAGTTCTTC.

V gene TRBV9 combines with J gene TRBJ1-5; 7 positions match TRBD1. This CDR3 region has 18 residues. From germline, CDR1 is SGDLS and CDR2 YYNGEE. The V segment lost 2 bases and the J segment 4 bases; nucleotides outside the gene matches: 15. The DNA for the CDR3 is TGTGCCAGCAGCGTTGACTCCGCCAGGGGGTCAGAAAATCAGCCCCAGCATTTT. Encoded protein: CASSVDSARGSENQPQHF.

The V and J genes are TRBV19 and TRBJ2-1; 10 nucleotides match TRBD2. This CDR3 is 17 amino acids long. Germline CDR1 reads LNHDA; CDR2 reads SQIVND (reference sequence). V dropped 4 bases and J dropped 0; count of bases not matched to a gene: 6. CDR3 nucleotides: TGTGCCAGTAGTAGGGTGTCTAGCGGGAGCTCCTACAATGAGCAGTTCTTC. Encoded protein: CASSRVSSGSSYNEQFF.

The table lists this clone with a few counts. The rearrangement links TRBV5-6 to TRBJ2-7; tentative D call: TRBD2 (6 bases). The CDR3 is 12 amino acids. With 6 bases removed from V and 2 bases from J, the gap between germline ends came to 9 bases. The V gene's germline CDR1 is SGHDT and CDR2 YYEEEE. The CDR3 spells CASTWGAYEQYF. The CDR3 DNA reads TGTGCCAGCACCTGGGGGGCCTACGAGCAGTACTTC. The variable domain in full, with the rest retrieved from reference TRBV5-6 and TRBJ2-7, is DAGVTQSPTHLIKTRGQQVTLRCSPKSGHDTVSWYQQALGQGPQFIFQYYEEEERQRGNFPDRFSGHQFPNYSSELNVNALLLGDSALYLCASTWGAYEQYFGPGTRLTVT.

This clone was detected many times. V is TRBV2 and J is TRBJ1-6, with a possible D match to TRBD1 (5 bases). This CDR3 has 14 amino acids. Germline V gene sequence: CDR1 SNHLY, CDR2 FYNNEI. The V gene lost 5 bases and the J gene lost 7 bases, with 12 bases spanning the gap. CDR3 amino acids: CASSSQGGNSPLHF. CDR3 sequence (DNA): TGTGCCAGCAGTTCCCAGGGAGGGAATTCACCCCTCCACTTT.

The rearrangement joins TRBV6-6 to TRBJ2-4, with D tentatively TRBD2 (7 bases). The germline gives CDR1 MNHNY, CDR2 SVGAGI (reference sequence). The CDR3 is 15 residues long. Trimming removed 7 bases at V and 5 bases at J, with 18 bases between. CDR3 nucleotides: TGTGCCAGCACCTCCAGGGGAGGGGGGGAAAACATTCAGTACTTC. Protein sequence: CASTSRGGGENIQYF.

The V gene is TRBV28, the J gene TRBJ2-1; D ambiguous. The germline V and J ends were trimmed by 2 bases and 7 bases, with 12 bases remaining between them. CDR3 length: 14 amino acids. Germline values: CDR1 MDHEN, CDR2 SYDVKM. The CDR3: CASSLGLTMNEQFF. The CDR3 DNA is TGTGCCAGCAGTTTAGGCCTTACGATGAATGAGCAGTTCTTC.

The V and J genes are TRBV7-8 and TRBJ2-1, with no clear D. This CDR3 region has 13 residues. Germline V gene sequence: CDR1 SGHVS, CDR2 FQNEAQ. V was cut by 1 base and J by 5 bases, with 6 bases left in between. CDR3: CASSLVRDNEQFF. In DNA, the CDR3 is TGTGCCAGCAGCTTAGTCAGAGACAATGAGCAGTTCTTC.

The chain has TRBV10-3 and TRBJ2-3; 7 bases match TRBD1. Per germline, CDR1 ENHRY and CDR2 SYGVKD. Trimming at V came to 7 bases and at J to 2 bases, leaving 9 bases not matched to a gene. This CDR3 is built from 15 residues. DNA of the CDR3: TGTGCCATCATGATCCGGGACAGCAACACAGATACGCAGTATTTT. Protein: CAIMIRDSNTDTQYF.

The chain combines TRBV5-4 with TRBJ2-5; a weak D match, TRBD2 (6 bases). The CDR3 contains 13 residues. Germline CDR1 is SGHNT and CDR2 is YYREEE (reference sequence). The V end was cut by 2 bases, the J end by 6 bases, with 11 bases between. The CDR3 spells CASSFGGPKTQYF. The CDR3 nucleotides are TGTGCCAGCAGCTTTGGAGGGCCGAAGACCCAGTACTTC.

CDR3 DNA sequence: TGCGCCAGCAGCCAAGTCACAGGGGGAAAGTTAGGCGCTTTCTTT. It specifies CASSQVTGGKLGAFF. The V call is TRBV4-3, the J call TRBJ1-1; 8 bases align to TRBD1. Germline assignment: CDR1 LGHNA and CDR2 YSLEER. Trimming cost V 1 base and J 11 bases; bases outside gene matches: 12. The CDR3 is 15 amino acids.

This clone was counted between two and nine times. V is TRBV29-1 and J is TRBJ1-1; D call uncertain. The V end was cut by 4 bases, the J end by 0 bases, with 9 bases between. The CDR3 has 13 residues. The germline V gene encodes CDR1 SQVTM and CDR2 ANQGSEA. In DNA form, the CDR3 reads TGCAGCGTTGTGCCGCAGATGAACACTGAAGCTTTCTTT. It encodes CSVVPQMNTEAFF.

The CDR3 DNA reads TGTGCCAGCAGCCAAGTTCCACCGTTCGAAGTTAACTATGGCTACACCTTC. This codes for CASSQVPPFEVNYGYTF. This chain connects TRBV14 to TRBJ1-2; no definite D call. Trimming removed 1 base from V and 1 base from J, with 16 bases in between. The CDR3 spans 17 residues. Germline CDR1 SGHDN, CDR2 FVKESK.

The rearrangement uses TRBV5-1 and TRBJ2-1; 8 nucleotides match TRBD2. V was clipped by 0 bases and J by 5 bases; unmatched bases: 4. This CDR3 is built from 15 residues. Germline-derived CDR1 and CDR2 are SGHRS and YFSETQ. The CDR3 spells CASSLVAGIHNEQFF. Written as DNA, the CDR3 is TGCGCCAGCAGCTTGGTAGCGGGGATCCACAATGAGCAGTTCTTC.

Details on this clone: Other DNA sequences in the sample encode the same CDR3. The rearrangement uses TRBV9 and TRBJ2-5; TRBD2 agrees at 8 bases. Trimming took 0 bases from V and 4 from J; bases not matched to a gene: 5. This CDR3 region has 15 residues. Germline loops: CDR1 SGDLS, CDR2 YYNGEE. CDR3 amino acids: CASSVAGGPGETQYF. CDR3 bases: TGTGCCAGCAGCGTAGCGGGGGGGCCTGGAGAGACCCAGTACTTC.

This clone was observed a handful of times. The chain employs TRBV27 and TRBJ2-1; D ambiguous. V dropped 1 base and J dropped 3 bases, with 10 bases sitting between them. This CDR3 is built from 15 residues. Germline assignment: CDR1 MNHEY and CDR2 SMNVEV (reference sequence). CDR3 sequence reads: CASSLLGANYNEQFF. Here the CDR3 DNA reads TGTGCCAGCAGTTTATTAGGAGCAAACTACAATGAGCAGTTCTTC.

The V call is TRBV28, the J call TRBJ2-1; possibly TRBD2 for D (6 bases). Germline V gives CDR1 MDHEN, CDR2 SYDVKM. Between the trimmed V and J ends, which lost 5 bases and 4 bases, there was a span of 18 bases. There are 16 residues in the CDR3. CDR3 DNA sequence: TGTGCCAGCAGTCCCCGACGGTCGGGGAGGTACAATGAGCAGTTCTTC. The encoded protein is CASSPRRSGRYNEQFF. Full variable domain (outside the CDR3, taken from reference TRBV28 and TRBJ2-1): DVKVTQSSRYLVKRTGEKVFLECVQDMDHENMFWYRQDPGLGLRLIYFSYDVKMKEKGDIPEGYSVSREKKERFSLILESASTNQTSMYLCASSPRRSGRYNEQFFGPGTRLTVL.